This paragraph covers one T cell receptor (beta chain) sequence. Its specificity is unknown. These data belong to a study of cytomegalovirus exposure and HLA in healthy donors. Primers included in the PCR were 60 Vbeta and 13 Jbeta primers. Clones were sequenced by immunoSEQ multiplex PCR, and TCRdb holds only the in-frame ones, with some missing. The sample has 110,000 to 150,000 clones, 72% seen once. The CDR3 sequence is 15 residues long. J was trimmed by 1 base and V by 3 bases; bases with no gene match: 1. Germline-derived CDR1 and CDR2 are MDHEN and SYDVKM. Study-level results: Sequencing had likely introduced a cluster of highly shared sequence variants as an artifact. Testing in vitro showed a few CMV-associated chains specific for CMV antigens. Later, an analysis showed that TCR beta chains associated with HLA were more clonally expanded than others that were equally common. In a later analysis, DRB1 alleles had the most associated TCRs; HLA-C alleles the fewest.

This sequence was found in a man aged 35 to 55 in good health and CMV-seronegative. This chain uses TRBV28 with TRBJ2-7; 12 nucleotides align to TRBD2. The source material was PBMCs. CDR3: CASSFLAGGSYEQYF. The CDR3 nucleotides read TGTGCCAGCAGTTTCCTAGCGGGAGGGTCCTACGAGCAGTACTTC.